This entry features one TCR beta chain sequence. The data originate from a study of glioma-infiltrating T cells. Amplification of TCR alpha and beta CDR3 regions from RNA used iRepertoire nested multiplex PCR. TCRdb re-called the multiplex PCR reads with MiXCR, one entry per CDR3 protein. The sample consists of approximately 190,000 distinct CDR3 sequences, approximately 30% of them appearing once. After removal of 6 bases from V and 6 bases from J, the junction contained 11 bases not matched to a gene. Per the germline V gene, CDR1 is MNHNS and CDR2 is SASEGT. The CDR3 consists of 15 residues. The chain has TRBV6-1 and TRBJ2-3; 8 bases fit TRBD2. This sequence originates from a human donor with low-grade glioma or glioblastoma, undergoing nonglioma brain surgery, or in good health (not recorded which). Sequenced input: glioma tissue, nonneoplastic brain tissue, or PBMCs (not recorded which). The DNA of the CDR3 is TGTGCCAGCAGGGGTGGCGGGAGGTTCCAGGATACGCAGTATTTT. Translated, it gives CASRGGGRFQDTQYF.